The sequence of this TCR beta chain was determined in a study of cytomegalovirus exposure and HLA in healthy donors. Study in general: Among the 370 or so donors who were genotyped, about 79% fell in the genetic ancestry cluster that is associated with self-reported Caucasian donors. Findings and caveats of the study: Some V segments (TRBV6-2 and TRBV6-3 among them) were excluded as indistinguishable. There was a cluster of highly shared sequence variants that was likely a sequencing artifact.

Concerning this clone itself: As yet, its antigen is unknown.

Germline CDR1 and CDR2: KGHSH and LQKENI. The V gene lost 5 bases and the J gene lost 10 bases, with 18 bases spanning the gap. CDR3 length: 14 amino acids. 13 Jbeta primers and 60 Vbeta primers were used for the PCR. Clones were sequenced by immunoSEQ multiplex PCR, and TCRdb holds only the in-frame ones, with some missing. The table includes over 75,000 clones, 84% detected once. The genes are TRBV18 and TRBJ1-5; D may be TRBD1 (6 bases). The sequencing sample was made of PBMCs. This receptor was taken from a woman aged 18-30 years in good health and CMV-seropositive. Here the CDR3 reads CASSEDRPLRPQHF. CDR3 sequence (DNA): TGTGCCAGCTCAGAGGACAGACCCCTTCGACCCCAGCATTTT.